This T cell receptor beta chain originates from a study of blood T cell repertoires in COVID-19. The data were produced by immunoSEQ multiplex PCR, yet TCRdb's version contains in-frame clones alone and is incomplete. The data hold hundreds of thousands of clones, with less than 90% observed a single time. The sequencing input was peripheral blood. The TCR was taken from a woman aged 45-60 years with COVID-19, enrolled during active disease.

The CDR3 loop reads CASSLARANYGYTF. CDR3 bases: TGCGCCAGCAGCTTGGCGAGGGCTAACTATGGCTACACCTTC. The chain uses TRBV5-1 and TRBJ1-2; D remains ambiguous. V lost 0 bases and J lost 0, with 6 bases in between. Germline V gene sequence: CDR1 SGHRS, CDR2 YFSETQ. The CDR3 length is 14 residues.